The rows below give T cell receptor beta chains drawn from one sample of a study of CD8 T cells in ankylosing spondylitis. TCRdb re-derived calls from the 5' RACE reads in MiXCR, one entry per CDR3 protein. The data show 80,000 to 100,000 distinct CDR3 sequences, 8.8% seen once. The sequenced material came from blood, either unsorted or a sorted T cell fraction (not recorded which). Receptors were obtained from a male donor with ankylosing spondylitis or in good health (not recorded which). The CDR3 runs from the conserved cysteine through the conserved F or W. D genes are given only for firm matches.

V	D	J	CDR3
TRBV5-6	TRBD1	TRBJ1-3	CASSFGTGRATIYF
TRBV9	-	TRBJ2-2	CASSPAGHTNTGELFF
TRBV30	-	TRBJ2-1	CAWSEAEQFF
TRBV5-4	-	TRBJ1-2	CASSLGARNYGYTF
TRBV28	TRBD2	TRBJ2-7	CASNPGLAYEQYF
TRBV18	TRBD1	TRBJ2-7	CASSRQGFSYEQYF
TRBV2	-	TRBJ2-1	CASSANRVNEQFF
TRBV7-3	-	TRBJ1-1	CASSSLYNTEAFF
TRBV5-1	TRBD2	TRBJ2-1	CASSSSGGAGNEQFF
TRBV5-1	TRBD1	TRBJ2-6	CASSLRDSSSGANVLTF
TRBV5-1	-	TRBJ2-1	CASSFTGSSYNEQFF
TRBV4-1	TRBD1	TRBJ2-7	CASSLSRGTGNSYEQYF
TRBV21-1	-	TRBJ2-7	CASSKVGQGGEQYF
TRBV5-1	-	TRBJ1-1	CASSLFGQGSTEAFF
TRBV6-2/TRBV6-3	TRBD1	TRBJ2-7	CASSSTDRIYEQYF
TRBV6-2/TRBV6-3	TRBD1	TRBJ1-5	CASSQDRGPQPQHF
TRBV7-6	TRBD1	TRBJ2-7	CASSSGQGRGEQYF
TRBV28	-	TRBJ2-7	CASSLGGAKSYEQYF
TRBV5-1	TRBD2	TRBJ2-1	CASSLEAAAGYNEQFF
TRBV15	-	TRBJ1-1	CATTQPTSNTEAFF
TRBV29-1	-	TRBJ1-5	CSVGVGGERPQHF
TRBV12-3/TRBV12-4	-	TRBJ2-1	CASSLEGSEQFF
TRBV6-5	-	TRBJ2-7	CASGAGLGEQYF
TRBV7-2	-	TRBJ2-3	CANSLGLSTDTQYF
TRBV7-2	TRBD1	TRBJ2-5	CASSLAGRGETQYF
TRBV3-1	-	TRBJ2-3	CASSPGHAGSTDTQYF
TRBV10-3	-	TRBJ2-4	CAISDPDLTSNIQYF
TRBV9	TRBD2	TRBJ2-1	CASSVAGTSGNNEQFF
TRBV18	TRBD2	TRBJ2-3	CASSPRLAGITDTQYF
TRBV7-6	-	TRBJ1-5	CASSLPYNQPQHF
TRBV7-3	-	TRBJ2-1	CASSLTLGLADTYNEQFF
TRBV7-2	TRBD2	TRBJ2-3	CASSLMGGADTQYF
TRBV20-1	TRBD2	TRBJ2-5	CSASYGGETQYF
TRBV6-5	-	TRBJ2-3	CASSYYQGSTDTQYF
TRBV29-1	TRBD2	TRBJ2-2	CSVETSPLAGKNTGELFF
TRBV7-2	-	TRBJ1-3	CASSQGGGIRGNTIYF
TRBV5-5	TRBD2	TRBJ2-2	CASSLAGLAGGELFF